A single sample is the source of the 27 T cell receptor beta chains below, sequenced in a study of control samples from healthy donors and cancer patients (TCRdb year 2020). Library prep was done by the immunoSEQ multiplex PCR assay. The immuneACCESS repertoire file appears here via TCRdb, limited to in-frame rearrangements. These files lack a portion of the clones; in checked studies, under half of the deficit traces to unresolved V genes, and the cause of the others is not known. Counted in this sample were tens of thousands of clones; 90% of them appeared once. Around 3.8% of the sample comes from the top ten. The source material was blood. All receptors come from a woman aged 18-30 years in good health.

The chain joins TRBV7-9 to TRBJ2-1; the D gene is possibly TRBD1 (6 bases). V shed 5 bases and J shed 9 bases, with 23 bases lying between them. The germline CDR1 and CDR2 sequences are SEHNR and FQNEAQ (reference sequence). The CDR3 extends over 16 amino acids. The CDR3 DNA follows: TGTGCCAGCAGCCTAGTAACAGGGAGAGGGGTGGGTGAGCAGTTCTTC. Its translation: CASSLVTGRGVGEQFF.

The chain carries TRBV3-1 (or the pseudogene TRBV3-2) and TRBJ2-6; D possibly corresponds to TRBD2 (6 bases). V gave up 4 bases and J gave up 0 bases, with 10 bases separating them. The CDR3 spans 16 residues. Germline V gene lookup returns CDR1 LGHDT and CDR2 YNNKEL (reference sequence). CDR3 loop: CASSLWGDSGANVLTF. The CDR3 DNA reads as TGTGCCAGCAGCCTCTGGGGGGACTCTGGGGCCAACGTCCTGACTTTC.

The CDR3, as DNA: TGTGCTAGTGGTTCGACGGGGGCTTCCTACAATGAGCAGTTCTTC. It is translated as CASGSTGASYNEQFF. The genes are TRBV12-5 and TRBJ2-1; D is tentatively TRBD1 or TRBD2 (6 bases each). Germline CDR1 is LGHNT and CDR2 is FRNRAP. There are 15 residues in the CDR3. Trimming stripped 4 bases from V and 1 base from J, with 11 bases between.

This chain connects TRBV7-9 to TRBJ1-1; D is perhaps TRBD1 (6 bases). With 5 bases removed from V and 8 bases from J, the gap between germline ends came to 15 bases. Germline values: CDR1 SEHNR, CDR2 FQNEAQ (reference sequence). The CDR3 loop spans 13 amino acids. The CDR3 spells CASSRTGTVEAFF. CDR3 nucleotide sequence: TGTGCCAGCAGCCGAACAGGGACGGTGGAAGCTTTCTTT.

The CDR3 region is CASSLKEISSPLHF. Written as DNA, the CDR3 is TGTGCCAGCAGCTTGAAGGAAATCAGTTCACCCCTCCACTTT. The chain uses TRBV5-4 and TRBJ1-6; D unresolved. The CDR3 spans 14 residues. V was shortened by 1 base and J by 9 bases, with 11 bases between the two germline ends. Per the germline V gene, CDR1 is SGHNT and CDR2 is YYREEE (reference sequence).

V is TRBV10-3 and J is TRBJ2-5; TRBD1 is a possible D gene (5 bases). The CDR3 extends over 15 amino acids. Trimming stripped 3 bases from V and 1 base from J, with 12 bases between. CDR1 is ENHRY, CDR2 SYGVKD, per germline. The CDR3 is CAISDRGASQETQYF. The DNA for the CDR3 is TGTGCCATCAGTGATAGGGGTGCCAGCCAAGAGACCCAGTACTTC.

This sequence joins TRBV6-5 and TRBJ1-2; D is unresolved. This CDR3 contains 14 residues. V lost 4 bases and J 6 bases, leaving 15 bases between the germline ends. CDR1 and CDR2 (germline): MNHEY, SVGAGI. CDR3 in DNA: TGTGCCAGCAGTTTCTCCGACGTAAGAAATGGCTACACCTTC. Residues: CASSFSDVRNGYTF.

The CDR3 DNA is TGTGCCAGCAGCTTAGCGCGGGGAGAGACCTACGAGCAGTACTTC. Residues: CASSLARGETYEQYF. The chain joins TRBV7-2 to TRBJ2-7; TRBD2 might be the D (6 bases). The CDR3 length is 15 residues. Trimming took off 0 bases at V and 2 bases at J, with 11 bases between the two ends. Germline V gives CDR1 SGHTA, CDR2 FQGNSA.

In DNA form, the CDR3 reads TGTGCCAGCAGGGTTACGAGCACAGATACGCAGTATTTT. Its protein is CASRVTSTDTQYF. The J gene is TRBJ2-3, the V gene TRBV7-9; no reliable D call. The germline CDR1 and CDR2 sequences are SEHNR and FQNEAQ (reference sequence). Trimming left V 6 bases short and J 0 bases short, with 7 bases between. The CDR3 covers 13 residues.

V usage is TRBV14 and J usage is TRBJ2-7; no clear D. The CDR3 runs 12 residues. From germline, CDR1 is SGHDN and CDR2 FVKESK. The ends were cut back, 4 bases at V and 3 bases at J, with 7 bases in the middle. As DNA, the CDR3 is TGTGCCAGCAGCCTTTCTATCTACGAGCAGTACTTC. Its translation: CASSLSIYEQYF.

The chain joins TRBV5-1 to TRBJ1-2, with D tentatively TRBD1 (6 bases). Looked up from germline, CDR1 is SGHRS and CDR2 is YFSETQ. The CDR3 loop spans 15 amino acids. V shed 0 bases and J shed 4 bases, with 13 bases lying between them. The CDR3 DNA is TGCGCCAGCAGCTTGGCACAGGGTGGTAGCTATGGCTACACCTTC. This encodes CASSLAQGGSYGYTF.

This clone was detected only once. The chain employs TRBV7-2 and TRBJ1-2; D remains ambiguous. The germline gives CDR1 SGHTA, CDR2 FQGNSA. This CDR3 has 15 amino acids. The V gene lost 4 bases and the J gene lost 4 bases, with 16 bases spanning the gap. The CDR3: CASSSPSGSLYGYTF. In DNA, the CDR3 is TGTGCCAGCAGCTCCCCAAGCGGGAGTCTCTATGGCTACACCTTC.

The chain carries TRBV3-1 (or the pseudogene TRBV3-2) and TRBJ1-5; D is unresolved. Germline-derived CDR1 and CDR2 are LGHDT and YNNKEL (reference sequence). This CDR3 region has 13 residues. V lost 1 base, J lost 5 bases, and 6 bases lay in between. CDR3 protein: CASSQAGDQPQHF. CDR3 sequence (DNA): TGTGCCAGCAGCCAAGCGGGAGATCAGCCCCAGCATTTT.

About this clone itself: One end of the junction varies from germline; a read error may be responsible. The V gene is TRBV6-1, the J gene TRBJ2-7; 8 bases match TRBD1. The CDR3 runs 15 residues. Germline values: CDR1 MNHNS, CDR2 SASEGT. The CDR3 region has the DNA TGTGCCAGCAGCGAAGCAGGGGGCGCAAAATACGAGCAGTACTTC. Protein product: CASSEAGGAKYEQYF.

This clone was seen once. The chain recombines TRBV7-2 with TRBJ2-2; 8 bases line up with TRBD1. The CDR3 has 15 amino acids. J was trimmed by 4 bases and V by 4 bases; bases with no gene match: 5. The V gene's germline CDR1 is SGHTA and CDR2 FQGNSA. The CDR3 loop is CASSSTGVGTGELFF. CDR3 nucleotide sequence: TGTGCCAGCAGCTCGACAGGGGTAGGCACCGGGGAGCTGTTTTTT. Full variable domain (remainder filled in from reference TRBV7-2 and TRBJ2-2): GAGVSQSPSNKVTEKGKDVELRCDPISGHTALYWYRQSLGQGLEFLIYFQGNSAPDKSGLPSDRFSAERTGGSVSTLTIQRTQQEDSAVYLCASSSTGVGTGELFFGEGSRLTVL.

V and J are TRBV7-9 and TRBJ2-1; no clear D gene. Trimming took off 0 bases at V and 5 bases at J, with 11 bases between the two ends. The germline V gene encodes CDR1 SEHNR and CDR2 FQNEAQ (reference sequence). The CDR3 sequence is 15 residues long. CDR3 coding DNA: TGTGCCAGCAGCTTAGCAGGGCTCCTCCACAATGAGCAGTTCTTC. It encodes CASSLAGLLHNEQFF.

V gene TRBV11-3 combines with J gene TRBJ2-3; TRBD2 might be the D (6 bases). CDR1 and CDR2 (germline): SGHNT, YENEEA. This CDR3 is 15 amino acids long. V was trimmed by 3 bases and J by 3 bases, leaving 13 bases between them. The CDR3 is CASSLYGTSTDTQYF. For the CDR3, the DNA is TGTGCCAGCAGCTTGTACGGGACTTCAACAGATACGCAGTATTTT.

This clone was found once. This chain joins TRBV3-1 (or the pseudogene TRBV3-2) and TRBJ1-1; D gene unclear. Trimming removed 6 bases from V and 4 bases from J, with 15 bases in between. CDR3 size: 14 residues. Germline loops: CDR1 LGHDT, CDR2 YNNKEL (reference sequence). CDR3 DNA sequence: TGTGCCAGCAGTCGGCAGTCCCAAGGCACTGAAGCTTTCTTT. Translating gives CASSRQSQGTEAFF.

The chain employs TRBV6-6 and TRBJ1-1; no firm D call. The CDR3 has 13 residues. V was cut by 4 bases and J by 7 bases, with 13 bases left in between. Germline V CDR1 and CDR2: MNHNY, SVGAGI (reference sequence). CDR3 protein: CASSLVRSFEAFF. The CDR3 DNA reads TGTGCCAGCAGTTTAGTCAGAAGCTTTGAAGCTTTCTTT.

The V call is TRBV6-2 or TRBV6-3, the J call TRBJ1-5, with 7 bases matching TRBD1. This CDR3 has 14 amino acids. The junction had 4 bases not matched to a gene; V was cut back by 4 bases and J by 4 bases. The V gene's germline CDR1 is MNHEY and CDR2 SVGEGT. The DNA of the CDR3 is TGTGCCAGCAGTTCGACAGGGTTAAATCAGCCCCAGCATTTT. Amino acids: CASSSTGLNQPQHF.

The J gene is TRBJ1-1, the V gene TRBV19; TRBD1 is a possible D gene (5 bases). The CDR3 covers 15 residues. V was clipped by 4 bases and J by 0 bases, with 12 bases between them. Germline V gives CDR1 LNHDA, CDR2 SQIVND (reference sequence). As DNA, the CDR3 is TGTGCCAGTAGTAGCTCCAGGGCCTTGAACACTGAAGCTTTCTTT. Its protein product is CASSSSRALNTEAFF.

The chain employs TRBV27 and TRBJ2-1; 8 nucleotides align to TRBD1. This CDR3 region has 15 residues. The V segment lost 10 bases and the J segment 7 bases; nucleotides outside the gene matches: 15. Germline-derived CDR1 and CDR2 are MNHEY and SMNVEV (reference sequence). CDR3 sequence (DNA): TGTGCCACCGACGGTCTGGGACAGGTAGGGAATGAGCAGTTCTTC. Its protein product is CATDGLGQVGNEQFF.

V gene TRBV7-2 combines with J gene TRBJ1-2; perhaps TRBD1 as D (6 bases). V was pared by 2 bases and J by 8 bases, with 12 bases between. Germline V gene lookup returns CDR1 SGHTA and CDR2 FQGNSA. The CDR3 sequence is 13 residues long. The CDR3 region is CASSLFGGGGYTF. In nucleotides, the CDR3 is TGTGCCAGCAGCTTATTCGGAGGGGGAGGCTACACCTTC.

V is TRBV7-9 and J is TRBJ1-2, with 8 bases fitting TRBD1. The length of the CDR3 is 14 residues. J was trimmed by 4 bases and V by 6 bases; bases with no gene match: 7. Germline V CDR1 and CDR2: SEHNR, FQNEAQ (reference sequence). CDR3 DNA: TGTGCCAGCAGGGAGGCAGGGGGCTTCTATGGCTACACCTTC. This codes for CASREAGGFYGYTF.

CDR3 in amino acids: CASSLGQGGGYTF. In DNA form, the CDR3 reads TGTGCCAGCAGTTTAGGACAGGGTGGAGGCTACACCTTC. This sequence joins TRBV27 and TRBJ1-2; 8 nucleotides align to TRBD1. The CDR3 is made up of 13 amino acids. CDR1 MNHEY and CDR2 SMNVEV come from the germline V gene (reference sequence). Trimming cost V 2 bases and J 8 bases; bases outside gene matches: 4.

This clone was seen a single time. This chain connects TRBV10-3 to TRBJ1-2; possibly TRBD1 for D (5 bases). Germline CDR1 reads ENHRY; CDR2 reads SYGVKD. V lost 0 bases and J lost 3, with 14 bases in between. This CDR3 has 16 amino acids. The CDR3 DNA reads TGTGCCATCAGTGAGTCAGGGACGATATCGCACTATGGCTACACCTTC. It specifies CAISESGTISHYGYTF.

The chain links TRBV18 to TRBJ1-2; D is perhaps TRBD1 (6 bases). V lost 6 bases to trimming and J lost 4 bases, with 12 bases between them. Germline V gene sequence: CDR1 KGHSH, CDR2 LQKENI. The CDR3 spans 13 residues. The CDR3 sequence is CASSDSLGYGYTF. The CDR3, as DNA: TGTGCCAGCTCGGACAGCCTTGGCTATGGCTACACCTTC.